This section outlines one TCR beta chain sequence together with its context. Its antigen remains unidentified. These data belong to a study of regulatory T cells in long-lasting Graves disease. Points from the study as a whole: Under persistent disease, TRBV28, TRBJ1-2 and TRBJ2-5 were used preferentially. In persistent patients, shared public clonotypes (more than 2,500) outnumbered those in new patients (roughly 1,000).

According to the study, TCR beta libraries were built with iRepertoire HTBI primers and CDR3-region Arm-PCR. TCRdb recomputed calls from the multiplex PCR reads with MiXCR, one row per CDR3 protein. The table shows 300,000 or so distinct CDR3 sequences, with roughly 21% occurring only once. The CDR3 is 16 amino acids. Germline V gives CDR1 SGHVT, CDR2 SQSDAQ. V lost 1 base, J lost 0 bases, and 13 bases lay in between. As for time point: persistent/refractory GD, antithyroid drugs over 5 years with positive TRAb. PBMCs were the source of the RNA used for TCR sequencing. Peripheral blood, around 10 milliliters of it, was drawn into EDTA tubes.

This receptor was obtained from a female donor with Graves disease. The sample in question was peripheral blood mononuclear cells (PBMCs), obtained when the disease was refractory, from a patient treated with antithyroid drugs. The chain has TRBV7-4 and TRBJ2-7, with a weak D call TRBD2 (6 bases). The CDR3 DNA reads TGTGCCAGCAGCTTAGGTCTAGCGCTGAGCTCCTACGAGCAGTACTTC. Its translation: CASSLGLALSSYEQYF.